This T cell receptor beta chain was obtained from a study of shared clonotypes between healthy human individuals. Study findings and constraints: A handful of donors held about 5% of naive CD4 clonotypes in common.

Here immunoSEQ multiplex PCR was the method, and the copy in TCRdb shows in-frame clones only, minus some. This table has roughly 2.5 million clones, approximately 92% appearing once. CD4+ cell separation produced CD45RA+ naive and CD45RA-negative memory subsets. With V trimmed by 8 bases and J by 1 base, 7 bases remained unmatched. The CDR3 runs to 14 residues. Per the germline V gene, CDR1 is MNHEY and CDR2 is SVGAGI. Points on this clone: Its target is not known.

The sequencing sample was made of naive CD4+ T cells sorted from blood. Subset of the sample: CD45RA+ positively selected. The chain is built from TRBV6-5 and TRBJ2-7, with 8 bases fitting TRBD1. The clonotype originates from a man aged 18 to 30 in good health. CDR3 loop: CASGYRGSSYEQYF. In DNA, the CDR3 is TGTGCCAGCGGGTACAGGGGGTCTTCCTACGAGCAGTACTTC.